These 9 T cell receptor beta chains share one sample of origin, sequenced in a study of Graves' ophthalmopathy and Graves' hyperthyroidism. RNA transcripts provided the template for amplifying TCR beta CDR3 regions. A first-round RT-PCR used HTBI primers, followed by a second-round multiplex PCR. TCRdb reanalysed the multiplex PCR reads using MiXCR and keeps one entry per CDR3 protein. Here the sample spans around 1,200,000 distinct CDR3 sequences, about 35% being singletons. Source material: peripheral blood or thyroid tissue (not recorded which). The receptor set was obtained from an adult man with Graves' hyperthyroidism.

The rearrangement joins TRBV30 to TRBJ1-4; D gene unclear. The germline V and J ends were trimmed by 0 bases and 10 bases, with 12 bases remaining between them. This CDR3 contains 13 residues. Germline V CDR1 and CDR2: GTSNPN, SVGIG (reference sequence). The CDR3 nucleotides read TGTGCCTGGAGTGTAGGCAGCGCAGGAAAACTGTTTTTT. Translated: CAWSVGSAGKLFF.

This clonotype was seen ten or more times. This rearrangement joins TRBV9 to TRBJ2-7; possible D gene TRBD1, 7 bases. The CDR3 covers 16 residues. V dropped 2 bases and J dropped 0 bases, with 15 bases sitting between them. The germline CDR1 and CDR2 sequences are SGDLS and YYNGEE. The CDR3 nucleotides are TGTGCCAGCAGCGTTGGAGGGGGACAGTACTCCTACGAGCAGTACTTC. Amino acid sequence: CASSVGGGQYSYEQYF. The variable domain in full, completed from reference TRBV9 and TRBJ2-7, reads DSGVTQTPKHLITATGQRVTLRCSPRSGDLSVYWYQQSLDQGLQFLIQYYNGEERAKGNILERFSAQQFPDLHSELNLSSLELGDSALYFCASSVGGGQYSYEQYFGPGTRLTVT.

In this sample, this clonotype turned up a few times. This chain links TRBV9 with TRBJ1-5; unclear D gene. The CDR3 is 16 amino acids. Germline V gene data show CDR1 as SGDLS and CDR2 as YYNGEE. The V and J ends lost 4 bases and 2 bases respectively, with 16 bases between them. The CDR3: CASSQVADSGNQPQHF. DNA of the CDR3: TGTGCCAGCAGCCAAGTCGCGGATTCTGGCAATCAGCCCCAGCATTTT.

The rearrangement joins TRBV12-3 or TRBV12-4 to TRBJ1-6, with 8 bases matching TRBD1. Germline trimming cut 6 bases from V and 10 bases from J; bases unmatched to any gene: 5. The CDR3 runs to 13 residues. The CDR3 here is CASRGQGASPLHF. The CDR3 nucleotides read TGTGCCAGCAGAGGACAGGGCGCCTCACCCCTCCACTTT.

This clonotype was recorded only once. The J gene is TRBJ1-5, the V gene TRBV7-9; TRBD1 aligns across 10 bases. Germline CDR1 reads SEHNR; CDR2 reads FQNEAQ (reference sequence). Unmatched junction bases numbered 15, after V lost 7 bases and J lost 9 bases. This CDR3 is 16 amino acids long. CDR3 sequence (DNA): TGTGCCAGCACCCATCCGGGACAGGGGCCTGGATGGCCCCAGCATTTT. Residues: CASTHPGQGPGWPQHF.

This clonotype appeared many times. The rearrangement uses TRBV15 and TRBJ1-1; D remains unclear. The germline V gene has CDR1 LNHNV and CDR2 YYDKDF (reference sequence). V lost 1 base and J 6 bases, leaving 6 bases between the germline ends. The CDR3 spans 12 residues. For the CDR3, the DNA is TGTGCCACCAGCAGAGTATCTTCTGAAGCTTTCTTT. Protein product: CATSRVSSEAFF.

To note about this clonotype: Sequence at one end of the junction differs from germline and may be a read error. The chain employs TRBV6-4 and TRBJ2-2; 7 bases map to TRBD1. The CDR3 is made up of 14 amino acids. Germline CDR1 and CDR2: MRHNA and SNTAGT. The CDR3 bases are TGTGCCAGCAGAACAGGGGTGGACACCGGGAAGCTGTTTTTT. This translates into CASRTGVDTGKLFF.

The V and J genes are TRBV7-9 and TRBJ1-2, with 7 bases identical to TRBD1. Per the germline V gene, CDR1 is SEHNR and CDR2 is FQNEAQ (reference sequence). Unmatched junction bases numbered 7, after V lost 4 bases and J lost 8 bases. The CDR3 loop spans 13 amino acids. CDR3 region: CASSSQGREGYTF. The DNA of the CDR3 is TGTGCCAGCAGCTCACAGGGGAGGGAAGGCTACACCTTC.

This sequence joins TRBV12-3 or TRBV12-4 and TRBJ2-7; D might be TRBD2 (6 bases). V lost 3 bases to trimming and J lost 9 bases, with 9 bases between them. CDR3 length: 11 residues. CDR3 bases: TGTGCCAGCAGTTTCCGGGGAGGGCAGTACTTC. Protein: CASSFRGGQYF.